These 2 T cell receptor beta chains were all obtained from the same sample, sequenced in a study of shared clonotypes between healthy human individuals. TCRdb keeps only in-frame clones here, not all; method: immunoSEQ multiplex PCR. The sample shows 600,000 to 750,000 clones, around 70% of them seen only once. What was sequenced was memory CD4+ T cells sorted from blood. As for subset: CD45RA-negative fraction. These receptors were taken from a woman aged 25 to 45 in good health.

The chain uses TRBV30 and TRBJ1-2; 8 nucleotides agree with TRBD1. Germline CDR1 reads GTSNPN; CDR2 reads SVGIG (reference sequence). The V segment lost 8 bases and the J segment 6 bases; nucleotides outside the gene matches: 11. This CDR3 contains 13 residues. The CDR3 spells CAHPGDRGDGYTF. For the CDR3, the DNA is TGTGCCCATCCAGGAGACAGGGGCGATGGCTACACCTTC.

There are a few counts of this clone. The chain recombines TRBV30 with TRBJ2-3; TRBD2 aligns across 11 bases. This CDR3 contains 15 residues. Per germline, CDR1 GTSNPN and CDR2 SVGIG (reference sequence). V shed 4 bases, J shed 5 bases, and the junction held 8 bases outside the gene matches. Here the CDR3 reads CAWNELAGAVDTQYF. In DNA, the CDR3 is TGTGCCTGGAACGAACTAGCGGGAGCTGTAGATACGCAGTATTTT.